One sample yielded the 15 T cell receptor beta chains listed below, sequenced in a study of T cell repertoires in cytomegalovirus infection. TCRdb used MiXCR to reprocess the reads, holding one entry per CDR3 protein. Among 230,000 or so distinct CDR3 sequences listed, approximately 15% were seen once. Source material: CD8+ T cells from PBMCs. The source is a human donor in good health (CMV status not recorded). Some clones in this sample may be carry-over from other donors' samples.

This clonotype was recorded many times. The V and J genes are TRBV7-2 and TRBJ2-1; tentative D call: TRBD2 (7 bases). The CDR3 runs to 16 residues. V was cut by 4 bases and J by 5 bases, with 18 bases left in between. CDR1 SGHTA and CDR2 FQGNSA come from the germline V gene. Here the CDR3 DNA reads TGTGCCAGCAGCTACGAAGTTGGGGGGGCGGACAATGAGCAGTTCTTC. This encodes CASSYEVGGADNEQFF.

In this sample, this clonotype turned up many times. The V gene is TRBV7-2, the J gene TRBJ1-1; D gene ambiguous. Germline-derived CDR1 and CDR2 are SGHTA and FQGNSA. The CDR3 runs 15 residues. V gave up 4 bases and J gave up 1 base, with 13 bases separating them. DNA of the CDR3: TGTGCCAGCAGCTCGAGGCGTTGGGGGAACACTGAAGCTTTCTTT. It codes for CASSSRRWGNTEAFF.

The table lists this clonotype with a few counts. This chain uses TRBV29-1 with TRBJ2-1; TRBD1 might be the D (6 bases). Per the germline V gene, CDR1 is SQVTM and CDR2 is ANQGSEA. This CDR3 is 15 amino acids long. The V gene lost 3 bases and the J gene lost 3 bases, with 15 bases spanning the gap. For the CDR3, the DNA is TGCAGCGTTGATGGTCAGGGGATTTACTACAATGAGCAGTTCTTC. Protein sequence: CSVDGQGIYYNEQFF.

This clonotype was detected ten times or more. The chain is built from TRBV7-9 and TRBJ2-7; possibly TRBD1 for D (5 bases). V lost 3 bases and J 1 base, leaving 16 bases between the germline ends. This CDR3 region has 16 residues. In germline, CDR1 is SEHNR, CDR2 FQNEAQ (reference sequence). The CDR3 region is CASSFFSTQGSYEQYF. In DNA form, the CDR3 reads TGTGCCAGCAGCTTCTTTTCCACTCAGGGATCCTACGAGCAGTACTTC.

The table lists this clonotype with a count of one. This chain uses TRBV5-5 with TRBJ2-1; 9 bases align to TRBD2. In germline, CDR1 is SGHKS, CDR2 YYEKEE (reference sequence). V lost 0 bases to trimming and J lost 15 bases; unmatched junction nucleotides: 10. The CDR3 totals 14 residues. In nucleotides, the CDR3 is TGTGCCAGCAGCTTGGAGCTAGCGGGGATTGTGCTGTTCTTC. Its translation is CASSLELAGIVLFF.

The chain recombines TRBV6-6 with TRBJ2-7; perhaps TRBD1 as D (6 bases). V was pared by 0 bases and J by 2 bases, with 17 bases between. Germline values: CDR1 MNHNY, CDR2 SVGAGI (reference sequence). This CDR3 has 17 residues. The CDR3 here is CASSYSKFGGDPYEQYF. CDR3 bases: TGTGCCAGCAGTTACTCGAAATTTGGGGGCGACCCCTACGAGCAGTACTTC.

The chain links TRBV5-1 to TRBJ2-3; D may be TRBD1 or TRBD2 (6 bases each). The CDR3 loop spans 15 amino acids. Germline CDR1 is SGHRS and CDR2 is YFSETQ. V dropped 2 bases and J dropped 1 base, with 11 bases sitting between them. The CDR3: CASSFDGGRTDTQYF. DNA for the CDR3: TGCGCCAGCAGCTTTGACGGGGGCCGCACAGATACGCAGTATTTT.

This clonotype was seen only a few times. The V call is TRBV6-2 or TRBV6-3, the J call TRBJ2-2; tentatively, D is TRBD2 (6 bases). The germline V gene has CDR1 MNHEY and CDR2 SVGEGT. With 5 bases removed from V and 1 base from J, the gap between germline ends came to 17 bases. The CDR3 extends over 17 amino acids. The CDR3 DNA follows: TGTGCCAGCAGTCCCCAAGTCGGGACTCGGAACACCGGGGAGCTGTTTTTT. This codes for CASSPQVGTRNTGELFF.

The chain combines TRBV14 with TRBJ2-7; D is tentatively TRBD1 or TRBD2 (5 bases each). The germline V and J ends were trimmed by 1 base and 0 bases, with 13 bases remaining between them. The CDR3 is 16 residues long. Germline values: CDR1 SGHDN, CDR2 FVKESK. CDR3 nucleotide sequence: TGTGCCAGCAGCCAAGTGGGACCTAGGGGCTCCTACGAGCAGTACTTC. This codes for CASSQVGPRGSYEQYF.

In this sample, this clonotype turned up many times. The chain uses TRBV4-3 and TRBJ2-6; D is perhaps TRBD1 (5 bases). This CDR3 has 18 residues. Trimming took off 4 bases at V and 4 bases at J, with 20 bases between the two ends. Germline V gene sequence: CDR1 LGHNA, CDR2 YSLEER. CDR3 bases: TGCGCCAGCAGCCCCCTTGGAGAAGGGGCGACAGGGGCCAACGTCCTGACTTTC. As protein: CASSPLGEGATGANVLTF.

At least ten counts were recorded for this clonotype. V usage is TRBV7-6 and J usage is TRBJ2-2; D is uncertain. This CDR3 is built from 17 residues. V gave up 2 bases and J gave up 4 bases, with 17 bases separating them. Germline values: CDR1 SGHVS, CDR2 FNYEAQ. The CDR3 loop is CASSLWVRESITGELFF. CDR3 DNA sequence: TGTGCCAGCAGCTTATGGGTACGAGAATCCATCACCGGGGAGCTGTTTTTT.

This clonotype was counted at least ten times. This chain joins TRBV7-9 and TRBJ1-3; 7 bases align to TRBD1. The CDR3 is made up of 20 amino acids. CDR1 and CDR2 from the germline V gene are SEHNR and FQNEAQ (reference sequence). J lost 1 base, V lost 4 bases, and 19 bases had no gene match. The CDR3 protein is CASSSSDRARFIGSGNTIYF. In DNA, the CDR3 is TGTGCCAGCAGCTCGTCCGACAGGGCGCGTTTCATCGGATCTGGAAACACCATATATTTT.

In its sample, this clonotype was seen many times. V usage is TRBV6-2 or TRBV6-3 and J usage is TRBJ1-1; D is unclear. CDR1 MNHEY and CDR2 SVGEGT come from the germline V gene. Trimming removed 2 bases from V and 1 base from J, with 11 bases in between. The CDR3 sequence is 15 residues long. The CDR3 loop reads CASSYIGSPNTEAFF. The CDR3 DNA reads TGTGCCAGCAGTTACATAGGCTCACCGAACACTGAAGCTTTCTTT.

The sample holds a few counts of this clonotype. This chain connects TRBV5-1 to TRBJ2-4; D is possibly TRBD1 or TRBD2 (5 bases each). Germline V gene sequence: CDR1 SGHRS, CDR2 YFSETQ. V was pared by 4 bases and J by 0 bases, with 14 bases between. The CDR3 is 16 amino acids. The CDR3: CASSPGTDVAKNIQYF. The CDR3, as DNA: TGCGCCAGCAGCCCTGGGACCGATGTAGCCAAAAACATTCAGTACTTC.

This clonotype was detected a few times. V usage is TRBV3-1 and J usage is TRBJ2-3; D is uncertain. Germline CDR1 LGHDT, CDR2 YNNKEL (reference sequence). The CDR3 is 13 residues long. Trimming pared 6 bases from V and 4 bases from J, leaving 11 bases between. In nucleotides, the CDR3 is TGTGCCAGCAGTCAACCATGGGCAGATACGCAGTATTTT. This gives the protein CASSQPWADTQYF.